The T cell receptor beta chain described here comes from a study of T cell responses to AZD1222 COVID-19 vaccine. Study-level results: Repertoire sampling was restricted to post-peak T cell response timepoints.

With regard to this clone: Its antigen remains unidentified.

Clones were sequenced by immunoSEQ multiplex PCR, and TCRdb holds only the in-frame ones, with some missing. The sample holds 130,000 to 150,000 clones, roughly 91% seen once. The sequencing used peripheral blood, collected on day 0 of AZD1222 vaccination. The TCR was taken from an adult in good health.

The CDR3 spells CASSPVSGDTEAFF. The CDR3 nucleotides are TGTGCCAGCTCACCGGTTTCGGGGGACACTGAAGCTTTCTTT. The chain has TRBV18 and TRBJ1-1, with D tentatively TRBD1 (5 bases). CDR3 size: 14 residues. Deletions cut 3 bases from V and 3 bases from J, with 11 bases between. The germline V gene has CDR1 KGHSH and CDR2 LQKENI.